The rows below give T cell receptor beta chains drawn from one sample of a study of Graves' ophthalmopathy and Graves' hyperthyroidism. TCRdb re-called the multiplex PCR reads through MiXCR, storing one row per CDR3 protein. Of just over 600,000 distinct CDR3 sequences listed, around a fifth are singletons. Sequenced material: peripheral blood. The receptors stem from a woman aged 18 to 35 with stable Graves' hyperthyroidism. Some clones in this sample may be carry-over from other donors' samples. The CDR3 runs from the conserved cysteine through the conserved F or W. A D gene is named only where the DNA matches it firmly. Clone size appears in some rows only: once, few, many, or a class for an expanded clone.

d_gene,v_gene,abundance,j_gene,CDR3nt,CDR3aa
.,TRBV20-1,few,TRBJ2-5,TGCAGTGCCACGCCCGGGGCCGGGGAGACCCAGTACTTC,CSATPGAGETQYF
TRBD2,TRBV12-3/TRBV12-4,.,TRBJ2-7,TGTGCCAGCAGTTTAGTTGGGACTAGCGGCGACGAGCAGTACTTC,CASSLVGTSGDEQYF
.,TRBV12-3/TRBV12-4,many,TRBJ1-5,TGTGCCAGCAGTTTTTTCCGGGAAGGTCAGCCCCAGCATTTT,CASSFFREGQPQHF
.,TRBV24-1,.,TRBJ1-1,TGTGCCACCAGTCCGGACGGCGAGGTGGCTTTCTTT,CATSPDGEVAFF
.,TRBV12-5,many,TRBJ2-7,TGTGCTAGTGGTTCGCCACGGGACGGGCCCTCCTACGAGCAGTACTTC,CASGSPRDGPSYEQYF
.,TRBV28,many,TRBJ2-6,TGTGCCAGCAGTTCCCCCGGGGTGCAGGGGACTCGCTCTGGGGCCAACGTCCTGACTTTC,CASSSPGVQGTRSGANVLTF
TRBD2,TRBV12-3/TRBV12-4,few,TRBJ2-2,TGTGCCAGCAGTTCCCTCGGGGGGCAGCGGGGGGCCGGGACCGGGGAGCTGTTTTTT,CASSSLGGQRGAGTGELFF
.,TRBV5-1,many,TRBJ1-1,TGCGCCACCTCCTCCCAGGGCCCGACGAACACTGAAGCTTTCTTT,CATSSQGPTNTEAFF
TRBD1,TRBV20-1,.,TRBJ1-2,TGCAGTGCTGACTGGGACAGGGCGGAAGGCTACACCTTC,CSADWDRAEGYTF
.,TRBV6-1,few,TRBJ2-4,TGTGCCAGCAGCCAGGGGCCTAGTGCCAAAAACATTCAGTACTTC,CASSQGPSAKNIQYF
TRBD1,TRBV6-2/TRBV6-3,many,TRBJ1-5,TGTGCCAGCATTGGGACAGGGGGTTCCAATCAGCCCCAGCATTTT,CASIGTGGSNQPQHF
.,TRBV6-5,.,TRBJ2-4,TGTGCCAGCAGTTACGGGGGGCGGGGGAACATTCAGTACTTC,CASSYGGRGNIQYF
.,TRBV7-8,many,TRBJ2-7,TGTGCCAGCAGCACGGACGGACACTTCCGCTACGAGCAGTACTTC,CASSTDGHFRYEQYF
.,TRBV15,many,TRBJ1-1,TGTGCCACCAGCAGGGTCTCGGGTATGAACACTGAAGCTTTCTTT,CATSRVSGMNTEAFF
.,TRBV20-1,.,TRBJ2-6,TGCAGTGCCCTACGATTCGGGGGCTCTGGGGCCAACGTCCTGACTTTC,CSALRFGGSGANVLTF
.,TRBV6-1,many,TRBJ1-1,TGTGCCAGCTGGCGGGGCGGGGCGAACACTGAAGCTTTCTTT,CASWRGGANTEAFF
.,TRBV20-1,.,TRBJ1-2,TGCAGTGCTAGTAAGGGGTCTGATGGCTACACCTTC,CSASKGSDGYTF
.,TRBV20-1,many,TRBJ1-2,TGCAGTGCTAGAGGGAGTCAAGGGACATCAGGCTACACCTTC,CSARGSQGTSGYTF
TRBD2,TRBV4-2,many,TRBJ2-7,TGTGCCAGCAGCCAAGATCCATTGACTAGCGGGGGGGCAGGGGAGCAGTACTTC,CASSQDPLTSGGAGEQYF
.,TRBV2,many,TRBJ2-5,TGTGCCATTCGACAAGGAGGTTCGGTGACCCAGTACTTC,CAIRQGGSVTQYF
.,TRBV28,many,TRBJ2-5,TGTGCCAGCAGTCCCCTTGATCTAGCGAAGCAAGAGACCCAGTACTTC,CASSPLDLAKQETQYF
.,TRBV6-5,many,TRBJ2-5,TGTGCCAGCAGTTACGGCCGTTCCCAAGAGACCCAGTACTTC,CASSYGRSQETQYF
.,TRBV6-1,.,TRBJ2-2,TGTGCCAGCAGTAAAGGGGGGGACGTACGAGCCGGGGAGCTGTTTTTT,CASSKGGDVRAGELFF
.,TRBV4-1,many,TRBJ2-7,TGCGCCAGCAGCCAAGAAGGAGGGTACAGGGCGGTCCCCAGCGGGCAGTACTTC,CASSQEGGYRAVPSGQYF
.,TRBV11-2,many,TRBJ1-6,TGTGCCAGCAGCTTTTTTAGGGATTCACCCCTCCACTTT,CASSFFRDSPLHF
.,TRBV29-1,many,TRBJ1-5,TGCAGCGTTGGACAGAGCAATCAGCCCCAGCATTTT,CSVGQSNQPQHF
.,TRBV11-2,many,TRBJ1-1,TGTGCCAGCAGCTTCACGAGTAGTCCTGGCACTGAAGCTTTCTTT,CASSFTSSPGTEAFF
TRBD1,TRBV12-3/TRBV12-4,few,TRBJ2-7,TGTGCCAGCAGGAGACAGGGGGCGGGCGTCTACGAGCAGTACTTC,CASRRQGAGVYEQYF
.,TRBV14,many,TRBJ1-1,TGTGCCAGCAGCCACGTAACCTGGACTGCCCTGGGGAACACTGAAGCTTTCTTT,CASSHVTWTALGNTEAFF
.,TRBV6-1,once,TRBJ1-2,TGTGCCAGCAGCCCCTTTAAGAGAAACTATGGCTACACCTTC,CASSPFKRNYGYTF
.,TRBV6-1,.,TRBJ1-5,TGTGCCAGCAGTGTCCCTGCAGGGAAGTATGTGAATCAGCCCCAGCATTTT,CASSVPAGKYVNQPQHF
.,TRBV5-1,.,TRBJ1-1,TGCGCCAGCAGGGGATTTGGGGACATGGCGGACACTGAAGCTTTCTTT,CASRGFGDMADTEAFF
.,TRBV4-1,few,TRBJ2-7,TGCGCCAGCAGCCACTACTACGAGCAGTACTTC,CASSHYYEQYF
.,TRBV2,.,TRBJ1-1,TGTGCCAGCAGTGGGTGGGGTCGAAAGGGGACTGAAGCTTTCTTT,CASSGWGRKGTEAFF
.,TRBV28,.,TRBJ1-2,TGTGCCAGCAGGGACTCGACAGGAGGCTATGGCTACACCTTC,CASRDSTGGYGYTF
TRBD1,TRBV6-1,.,TRBJ1-1,TGTGCCAGCAGGAACTTTGAGACAGGGTGGGAGGACACTGAAGCTTTCTTT,CASRNFETGWEDTEAFF
.,TRBV6-1,once,TRBJ2-7,TGTGCCAGCAGTGAAGCCCCGGGACATCGGGAGCAGTACTTC,CASSEAPGHREQYF
.,TRBV5-4,.,TRBJ1-1,TGTGCCAGCAGCTTGGTAGGGATAGAGGGCACTGAAGCTTTCTTT,CASSLVGIEGTEAFF
.,TRBV20-1,many,TRBJ1-5,TGCAGTGCTAGGCAAGACACTAATAGCAATCAGCCCCAGCATTTT,CSARQDTNSNQPQHF
.,TRBV7-2,many,TRBJ1-6,TGTGCCAGCAGCTTAGAGGTGAATTCACTCCTCCACTTT,CASSLEVNSLLHF
.,TRBV6-1,many,TRBJ1-2,TGTGCCAGCAGTGTATACTCGATCAACTATGGCTACACCTTC,CASSVYSINYGYTF
TRBD2,TRBV5-1,.,TRBJ2-7,TGCGCCAGCAGCCCGTCGGGCGGGGGGAATCTCTACGAGCAGTACTTC,CASSPSGGGNLYEQYF
TRBD2,TRBV28,many,TRBJ2-7,TGTGCCAGCACTAGCGGGAGTGGTGACGAGCAGTACTTC,CASTSGSGDEQYF
.,TRBV5-4,many,TRBJ1-1,TGTGCCAGCAGCTTGGCAGGCAGAGACACTGAAGCTTTCTTT,CASSLAGRDTEAFF
.,TRBV15,many,TRBJ1-2,TGTGCCACCAGCAGAGATCGAGCTTCGAACTATGGCTACACCTTC,CATSRDRASNYGYTF
.,TRBV10-1,.,TRBJ1-5,TGCGCCAGCAGTGTGGGAATCAATCAGCCCCAGCATTTT,CASSVGINQPQHF
.,TRBV12-3/TRBV12-4,.,TRBJ2-7,TGTGCCAGCAGTTTCTCGGAGAGGACAGAGGAGCAGTACTTC,CASSFSERTEEQYF
TRBD2,TRBV11-2,many,TRBJ2-5,TGTGCCAGCAGCTTATACGGGGGGAAAGAGACCCAGTACTTC,CASSLYGGKETQYF
.,TRBV5-6,few,TRBJ2-5,TGTGCCAGCAGCTTGGTGATCGGGGGCCAAGAGACCCAGTACTTC,CASSLVIGGQETQYF
TRBD1,TRBV15,.,TRBJ2-2,TGTGCCACCAGCAGAGGACAGGGGGCTGAGGGGGAGCTGTTTTTT,CATSRGQGAEGELFF
.,TRBV5-1,many,TRBJ1-1,TGCGCCAGCAGTAAGGACAGAACCGGGATAAACACTGAAGCTTTCTTT,CASSKDRTGINTEAFF
.,TRBV30,.,TRBJ1-5,TGTGCCTGGAGTGTACGGCTACAGGGCAAAACCCTCCCTAATCAGCCCCAGCATTTT,CAWSVRLQGKTLPNQPQHF
.,TRBV12-3/TRBV12-4,many,TRBJ1-1,TGTGCCAGCAGCGGGGGACTGCAAAGCACTGAAGCTTTCTTT,CASSGGLQSTEAFF
.,TRBV6-2/TRBV6-3,many,TRBJ2-7,TGTGCCAGCAGTTACTCGTCGGGCAGGACTTACGAGCAGTACTTC,CASSYSSGRTYEQYF
TRBD1,TRBV6-5,many,TRBJ1-2,TGTGCCAGCAGTTACTGGACAGGGGGCAACTATGGCTACACCTTC,CASSYWTGGNYGYTF
.,TRBV29-1,many,TRBJ1-1,TGCAGCGACCACGATGAGGACACTGAAGCTTTCTTT,CSDHDEDTEAFF
TRBD1,TRBV6-5,many,TRBJ1-1,TGTGCCAGCAGTTACGGGGACAGGCCTCTAACTGAAGCTTTCTTT,CASSYGDRPLTEAFF
TRBD2,TRBV7-8,many,TRBJ2-7,TGTGCCAGCAGCTACGGACTAGCGGGACTCTACGAGCAGTACTTC,CASSYGLAGLYEQYF
.,TRBV19,many,TRBJ1-1,TGTGCCAGTAGTATAGGGCACTGGAGCACTGAAGCTTTCTTT,CASSIGHWSTEAFF
.,TRBV28,many,TRBJ1-1,TGTGCCAGCAGTTTATACCCGGGTAGGACCGACACTGAAGCTTTCTTT,CASSLYPGRTDTEAFF